Listed here are 3 T cell receptor beta chains from one sample, sequenced in a study of response to subunit inactivated influenza vaccine (dated 2018 in TCRdb). Library preparation used RT-PCR. The sample was run on an Illumina HiSeq 2500. Starting from the raw public reads, TCRdb applied fastp trimming at Q25, assembled clones with MiXCR and retained in-frame beta chains. Rows are unified per CDR3 protein, each entry keeping the most common DNA and genes. Recorded for this sample are approximately 170,000 distinct CDR3 sequences; approximately 12% of them occurred a single time. The top ten hold approximately 32% of the sample. The same sample was also studied in work on T cells expressing NK-cell markers. From that second study: TCR beta cDNA libraries were made by 5'RACE template switching that added a universal primer site and unique molecular identifiers.

This sample comprised CD8+ T cells sorted from PBMCs, obtained roughly 12 days after vaccination. The receptors originated from a man in his fifties who received an inactivated influenza vaccine. Donor details come from another sample of the same person, matched by shared clones.

This clonotype occurred a few times. The V gene is TRBV6-5, the J gene TRBJ1-1; D not certain. CDR1 and CDR2 from the germline V gene are MNHEY and SVGAGI. This CDR3 is 11 amino acids long. Trimming cost V 11 bases and J 8 bases, with 15 bases left between them. The CDR3 region is CAAGHRLEAFF. CDR3 coding DNA: TGTGCCGCAGGTCACCGGCTCGAAGCTTTCTTT.

V gene TRBV5-1 combines with J gene TRBJ2-7; tentatively, D is TRBD1 (6 bases). CDR3 length: 15 residues. Trimming cost V 0 bases and J 3 bases, with 13 bases left between them. The germline gives CDR1 SGHRS, CDR2 YFSETQ. CDR3: CASSLGGTSYYEQYF. CDR3 DNA: TGCGCCAGCAGCTTGGGGGGGACATCGTACTACGAGCAGTACTTC.

This clonotype was picked up many times. The chain couples TRBV4-1 to TRBJ2-1, with 10 bases identical to TRBD2. V was clipped by 4 bases and J by 8 bases; unmatched bases: 14. Germline assignment: CDR1 MGHRA and CDR2 YSYEKL. The CDR3 contains 17 residues. The CDR3 here is CASSRTSPSGGRDEQFF. In DNA, the CDR3 is TGCGCCAGCAGCCGGACCAGCCCTAGCGGGGGTCGCGATGAGCAGTTCTTC.